This entry features one T cell receptor beta chain sequence. TCRdb independently ran MiXCR on the 5' RACE reads; one entry per CDR3 protein. Of 350,000 to 450,000 distinct CDR3 sequences in the sample, 20% to 25% were seen once. Trimming shortened V by 3 bases and J by 5 bases, and 15 bases separated the two germline ends. Germline values: CDR1 GTSNPN, CDR2 SVGIG (reference sequence). The CDR3 runs 14 residues. This specimen comes from a study of T-cell memory formation after mild COVID-19. The receptor's source is an adult woman who had mild COVID-19 (a few samples of this study predate the infection). Cell type and time point are not known. The V call is TRBV30, the J call TRBJ2-3; D is unclear. The sequenced sample was PBMCs or a T cell subset sorted from them (not recorded which). The CDR3 reads CAWRRPASGDTQYF. The CDR3 coding sequence is TGTGCCTGGAGACGACCCGCGTCGGGAGATACGCAGTATTTT.